Listed below are T cell receptor beta chains from one sample, sequenced in a study of cytotoxic CD8 clonotypes in ibrutinib-treated CLL. Sequencing was performed with immunoSEQ multiplex PCR; in TCRdb, only in-frame clones are kept and a portion is missing. Among fewer than 200,000 clones listed, roughly four fifths were seen once. The sequences come from PBMCs, collected after 24 months of ibrutinib treatment. These receptor sequences come from a human donor with chronic lymphocytic leukemia. The CDR3 runs from the conserved cysteine through the conserved F or W. The D gene is left open where the match is weak. Some rows mark clone size as missing; the rest say once, few, many or name a class of expanded clone.

V gene: TRBV19
clone size: NA
J gene: TRBJ2-3
D gene: NA
CDR3 DNA: TGTGCCAGTAGTCCCTATACGCCCAGGACGGATACGCAGTATTTT
CDR3 protein: CASSPYTPRTDTQYF

V gene: TRBV9
clone size: NA
J gene: TRBJ2-3
D gene: NA
CDR3 DNA: TGTGCCAGCAGCGTGGGTGATGGTCGTGCTTATACGCAGTATTTT
CDR3 protein: CASSVGDGRAYTQYF

V gene: TRBV30
clone size: NA
J gene: TRBJ2-2
D gene: NA
CDR3 DNA: TGTGCCTGGACCCGAGGGTGGGGGTCCGGGGAGCTGTTTTTT
CDR3 protein: CAWTRGWGSGELFF

V gene: TRBV9
clone size: NA
J gene: TRBJ1-1
D gene: NA
CDR3 DNA: TGTGCCAGCAGCGTCAACGGGGTCACTGAAGCTTTCTTT
CDR3 protein: CASSVNGVTEAFF

V gene: TRBV7-2
clone size: NA
J gene: TRBJ2-1
D gene: TRBD2
CDR3 DNA: TGTGCCAGCAGCGCACGACTAGCGGGGAGCCCTGAGCAGTTCTTC
CDR3 protein: CASSARLAGSPEQFF

V gene: TRBV5-1
clone size: NA
J gene: TRBJ1-3
D gene: NA
CDR3 DNA: TGCGCCAGCAGCTTGGAGGCAGGGGTTAGAAACACCATATATTTT
CDR3 protein: CASSLEAGVRNTIYF

V gene: TRBV28
clone size: NA
J gene: TRBJ2-5
D gene: TRBD2
CDR3 DNA: TGTGCCAGCAGTTCCGCAACTAGCGGGAGGGAGACCCAGTACTTC
CDR3 protein: CASSSATSGRETQYF

V gene: TRBV7-2
clone size: NA
J gene: TRBJ2-1
D gene: NA
CDR3 DNA: TGTGCCAGCAGCTTAGACAGGGAGTCCTACAATGAGCAGTTCTTC
CDR3 protein: CASSLDRESYNEQFF

V gene: TRBV11-2
clone size: NA
J gene: TRBJ2-1
D gene: TRBD2
CDR3 DNA: TGTGCCAGCAGCCCCCAGCGGGGGCCGTACAATGAGCAGTTCTTC
CDR3 protein: CASSPQRGPYNEQFF

V gene: TRBV7-6
clone size: NA
J gene: TRBJ1-3
D gene: NA
CDR3 DNA: TGTGCCAGCAGCTCCGTCTCTGGAAACACCATATATTTT
CDR3 protein: CASSSVSGNTIYF

V gene: TRBV2
clone size: NA
J gene: TRBJ1-2
D gene: NA
CDR3 DNA: TGTGCCAGCAGTGAGGTGGGGGGATATGGCTACACCTTC
CDR3 protein: CASSEVGGYGYTF

V gene: TRBV5-1
clone size: NA
J gene: TRBJ2-5
D gene: NA
CDR3 DNA: TGCGCCAGCAGCTTTCAGGAGACCCAGTACTTC
CDR3 protein: CASSFQETQYF

V gene: TRBV5-1
clone size: NA
J gene: TRBJ1-4
D gene: NA
CDR3 DNA: TGCGCCAGCAGCTACACTAATGAAAAACTGTTTTTT
CDR3 protein: CASSYTNEKLFF

V gene: TRBV7-3
clone size: NA
J gene: TRBJ1-2
D gene: NA
CDR3 DNA: TGTGCCAGCAGTCCCATTGGAGGCCCGGTTAGAACTAACTATGGCTACACCTTC
CDR3 protein: CASSPIGGPVRTNYGYTF

V gene: TRBV29-1
clone size: NA
J gene: TRBJ2-7
D gene: NA
CDR3 DNA: TGCAGCGGCCTGGACTTTGGAGGGACCTCCTACGAGCAGTACTTC
CDR3 protein: CSGLDFGGTSYEQYF

V gene: TRBV5-8
clone size: NA
J gene: TRBJ2-1
D gene: NA
CDR3 DNA: TGTGCCAGCAGCCTATACCCAGGAAACTCCTACAATGAGCAGTTCTTC
CDR3 protein: CASSLYPGNSYNEQFF

V gene: TRBV5-1
clone size: once
J gene: TRBJ2-1
D gene: NA
CDR3 DNA: TGCGCCAGCAGCCACTACAGTTACAATGAGCAGTTCTTC
CDR3 protein: CASSHYSYNEQFF

V gene: TRBV6-4
clone size: NA
J gene: TRBJ1-2
D gene: TRBD1
CDR3 DNA: TGTGCCAGCAGTCCGGACAGGGTTGGCGGCTATGGCTACACCTTC
CDR3 protein: CASSPDRVGGYGYTF

V gene: TRBV6-1
clone size: once
J gene: TRBJ2-3
D gene: TRBD1
CDR3 DNA: TGTGCCAGCAGGGGACAGTCTTCAGATACGCAGTATTTT
CDR3 protein: CASRGQSSDTQYF

V gene: TRBV5-1
clone size: NA
J gene: TRBJ1-2
D gene: TRBD1
CDR3 DNA: TGCGCCAGCAGCTCTCCAGGGGGCACTAACTATGGCTACACCTTC
CDR3 protein: CASSSPGGTNYGYTF

V gene: TRBV25-1
clone size: NA
J gene: TRBJ1-2
D gene: NA
CDR3 DNA: TGTGCCAGCAGTTCAGACAGGTTGGGTGGCTACACCTTC
CDR3 protein: CASSSDRLGGYTF

V gene: TRBV2
clone size: NA
J gene: TRBJ2-3
D gene: TRBD2
CDR3 DNA: TGTGCCAGCAGGCGGGGGAGCACAGATACGCAGTATTTT
CDR3 protein: CASRRGSTDTQYF

V gene: TRBV19
clone size: NA
J gene: TRBJ1-5
D gene: NA
CDR3 DNA: TGTGCCAGTAGTTTGTACAGTTTCGGGAGCAATCAGCCCCAGCATTTT
CDR3 protein: CASSLYSFGSNQPQHF

V gene: TRBV28
clone size: NA
J gene: TRBJ1-2
D gene: NA
CDR3 DNA: TGTGCCAGCAGTTGGGTCCTACAGGGTGGCTATGGCTACACCTTC
CDR3 protein: CASSWVLQGGYGYTF

V gene: TRBV18
clone size: few
J gene: TRBJ1-2
D gene: NA
CDR3 DNA: TGTGCCAGCTCACCACCGATAGGGGCAAGATGGTATGGCTACACCTTC
CDR3 protein: CASSPPIGARWYGYTF

V gene: TRBV6-5
clone size: NA
J gene: TRBJ2-7
D gene: TRBD2
CDR3 DNA: TGTGCCAGCAGTTACCGGTTTGGCGGGGGCTACGAGCAGTACTTC
CDR3 protein: CASSYRFGGGYEQYF

V gene: TRBV10-1
clone size: NA
J gene: TRBJ1-2
D gene: NA
CDR3 DNA: TGCGCCAGCAGCGAGACAGGCCCGTATGGCTACACCTTC
CDR3 protein: CASSETGPYGYTF

V gene: TRBV7-2
clone size: NA
J gene: TRBJ2-1
D gene: TRBD1
CDR3 DNA: TGTGCCAGCACTTTCCCCACAATCCACGGCAGGGGGTCGTACAATGAGCAGTTCTTC
CDR3 protein: CASTFPTIHGRGSYNEQFF

V gene: TRBV27
clone size: NA
J gene: TRBJ1-5
D gene: NA
CDR3 DNA: TGTGCCAGCAGTCCCCTCAGGGGTAGCAATCAGCCCCAGCATTTT
CDR3 protein: CASSPLRGSNQPQHF

V gene: TRBV19
clone size: NA
J gene: TRBJ2-5
D gene: NA
CDR3 DNA: TGTGCCAGTAGTATCATAGGGGCTAGCCGGGAGACCCAGTACTTC
CDR3 protein: CASSIIGASRETQYF

V gene: TRBV7-2
clone size: NA
J gene: TRBJ1-2
D gene: TRBD1
CDR3 DNA: TGTGCCAGCAGCGAACGACAGGGGAGATATGGCTACACCTTC
CDR3 protein: CASSERQGRYGYTF

V gene: TRBV7-9
clone size: NA
J gene: TRBJ1-5
D gene: NA
CDR3 DNA: TGTGCCAGCAGCTTATTCGACGGGGATCAGCCCCAGCATTTT
CDR3 protein: CASSLFDGDQPQHF

V gene: TRBV9
clone size: NA
J gene: TRBJ1-2
D gene: NA
CDR3 DNA: TGTGCCAGCAGCGTAGGTGATGGGACACCCTATGGCTACACCTTC
CDR3 protein: CASSVGDGTPYGYTF

V gene: TRBV6-5
clone size: NA
J gene: TRBJ2-3
D gene: NA
CDR3 DNA: TGTGCCAGCAGTTACGCAGGGGGGGGCCGCACAGATACGCAGTATTTT
CDR3 protein: CASSYAGGGRTDTQYF

V gene: TRBV6-5
clone size: NA
J gene: TRBJ2-7
D gene: TRBD1
CDR3 DNA: TGTGCCAGCAGCCCGGGACAGCGTTACGAGCAGTACTTC
CDR3 protein: CASSPGQRYEQYF

V gene: TRBV19
clone size: NA
J gene: TRBJ1-1
D gene: TRBD1
CDR3 DNA: TGTGCCAGTAGTTCCCGACAGGGGGGTAATTCGAACACTGAAGCTTTCTTT
CDR3 protein: CASSSRQGGNSNTEAFF

V gene: TRBV28
clone size: NA
J gene: TRBJ1-1
D gene: NA
CDR3 DNA: TGTGCCACGCGGGGGCCTCTGAACACTGAAGCTTTCTTT
CDR3 protein: CATRGPLNTEAFF

V gene: TRBV14
clone size: NA
J gene: TRBJ2-3
D gene: NA
CDR3 DNA: TGTGCCAGCAGCCCGTCGTCCATAAGCACAGATACGCAGTATTTT
CDR3 protein: CASSPSSISTDTQYF

V gene: TRBV27
clone size: NA
J gene: TRBJ2-1
D gene: TRBD1
CDR3 DNA: TGTGCCAGCAGTTCCCAGGCAGGGGGTAATGAGCAGTTCTTC
CDR3 protein: CASSSQAGGNEQFF

V gene: TRBV6-1
clone size: NA
J gene: TRBJ1-5
D gene: NA
CDR3 DNA: TGTGCCACTGGGGTATCTATCAATCAGCCCCAGCATTTT
CDR3 protein: CATGVSINQPQHF

V gene: TRBV23-1
clone size: NA
J gene: TRBJ1-5
D gene: TRBD1
CDR3 DNA: TGCGCCAGCAGTCGTACCGACAGGGGGCGAGGGGGCAATCAGCCCCAGCATTTT
CDR3 protein: CASSRTDRGRGGNQPQHF

V gene: TRBV5-6
clone size: NA
J gene: TRBJ2-3
D gene: NA
CDR3 DNA: TGTGCCAGCAGCTCTTTGCGGGCGGGAAGCACAGATACGCAGTATTTT
CDR3 protein: CASSSLRAGSTDTQYF

V gene: TRBV2
clone size: NA
J gene: TRBJ2-7
D gene: TRBD1
CDR3 DNA: TGTGCCACCGGGACAGAGTTCCTCTACGAGCAGTACTTC
CDR3 protein: CATGTEFLYEQYF

V gene: TRBV4-1
clone size: NA
J gene: TRBJ2-6
D gene: TRBD1
CDR3 DNA: TGCGCCAGCAGCCGCGGACAGGGCTCTGGGGCCAACGTCCTGACTTTC
CDR3 protein: CASSRGQGSGANVLTF

V gene: TRBV5-5
clone size: NA
J gene: TRBJ2-7
D gene: NA
CDR3 DNA: TGTGCCAGCAGCCCCGGACAGAGAAGCTCCTACGAGCAGTACTTC
CDR3 protein: CASSPGQRSSYEQYF

V gene: TRBV5-1
clone size: NA
J gene: TRBJ2-7
D gene: NA
CDR3 DNA: TGCGCCAGCAGCCCCGGGACTTACCACGAGCAGTACTTC
CDR3 protein: CASSPGTYHEQYF

V gene: TRBV5-1
clone size: NA
J gene: TRBJ1-2
D gene: TRBD1
CDR3 DNA: TGCGCCAGCAGCTTGGAGGGACAGGGGGGATACTATGGCTACACCTTC
CDR3 protein: CASSLEGQGGYYGYTF

V gene: TRBV11-2
clone size: once
J gene: TRBJ2-7
D gene: NA
CDR3 DNA: TGTGCCAGCAGCCCCTGGACAGCCTCCTACGAGCAGTACTTC
CDR3 protein: CASSPWTASYEQYF

V gene: TRBV19
clone size: few
J gene: TRBJ2-7
D gene: TRBD2
CDR3 DNA: TGTGCCAGTAGTATAGCAGCTAGCGGGATGTCCTACGAGCAGTACTTC
CDR3 protein: CASSIAASGMSYEQYF

V gene: TRBV9
clone size: NA
J gene: TRBJ2-7
D gene: NA
CDR3 DNA: TGTGCCAGCAGCGTAGCTACGGGGAGCGAGCAGTACTTC
CDR3 protein: CASSVATGSEQYF

V gene: TRBV5-1
clone size: NA
J gene: TRBJ2-5
D gene: TRBD2
CDR3 DNA: TGCGCCAGCAGCTTGGCCGCGGGGGTAGAGACCCAGTACTTC
CDR3 protein: CASSLAAGVETQYF

V gene: TRBV28
clone size: NA
J gene: TRBJ2-3
D gene: TRBD2
CDR3 DNA: TGTGCCAGCAGACTAGCGGGTACTAGCACAGATACGCAGTATTTT
CDR3 protein: CASRLAGTSTDTQYF

V gene: TRBV18
clone size: NA
J gene: TRBJ2-7
D gene: NA
CDR3 DNA: TGTGCCAGCTCACCGACAGGTAGCTCCTACGAGCAGTACTTC
CDR3 protein: CASSPTGSSYEQYF

V gene: TRBV27
clone size: NA
J gene: TRBJ2-7
D gene: NA
CDR3 DNA: TGTGCCAGCAGTCTACAGGGTAAGGGGGGCGAGCAGTACTTC
CDR3 protein: CASSLQGKGGEQYF

V gene: TRBV6-5
clone size: NA
J gene: TRBJ2-3
D gene: TRBD1
CDR3 DNA: TGTGCCAGCAGTTTATCCGGGACAGGGAGGACGCAGTATTTT
CDR3 protein: CASSLSGTGRTQYF

V gene: TRBV28
clone size: NA
J gene: TRBJ2-6
D gene: NA
CDR3 DNA: TGTGCCAGCATCCCAGGGTCCGGGGCCAACGTCCTGACTTTC
CDR3 protein: CASIPGSGANVLTF

V gene: TRBV29-1
clone size: NA
J gene: TRBJ2-1
D gene: NA
CDR3 DNA: TGCAGCGCCCTGGGGTCCTACAATGAGCAGTTCTTC
CDR3 protein: CSALGSYNEQFF

V gene: TRBV6-1
clone size: once
J gene: TRBJ2-7
D gene: NA
CDR3 DNA: TGTGCCAGCAGTGAAATAGGGTTTAGCGAGCAGTACTTC
CDR3 protein: CASSEIGFSEQYF

V gene: TRBV21-1
clone size: few
J gene: TRBJ2-7
D gene: NA
CDR3 DNA: TGTGCCAGCAGCGTCCGGGACAGGGACTTAAGTGCCTACGAGCAGTACTTC
CDR3 protein: CASSVRDRDLSAYEQYF

V gene: TRBV6-5
clone size: NA
J gene: TRBJ2-7
D gene: NA
CDR3 DNA: TGTGCCAGCAGAATAGCGGCTACCTACGAGCAGTACTTC
CDR3 protein: CASRIAATYEQYF